This TCR beta chain was profiled in a study of CD8+ T cells in alopecia areata. At the level of the study: Treated patients were given 5 to 10 mg oral tofacitinib twice daily.

Extracted from the samples, RNA was reverse transcribed into cDNA to serve as the sequencing template. Sequencing was performed with immunoSEQ multiplex PCR; in TCRdb, only in-frame clones are kept and a portion is missing. Of 150,000 to 200,000 clones in the sample, roughly 66% were seen once. Concerning this clone: Its cognate antigen is unknown.

Patients with alopecia areata provided lesional scalp punch biopsies as well as peripheral blood. Findings of the study overall: Possibly as an HLA-related effect, TCR sharing across patients appeared less clear than in mice.

This CDR3 has 15 amino acids. V dropped 5 bases and J dropped 1; count of bases not matched to a gene: 3. From germline, CDR1 is SEHNR and CDR2 FQNEAQ (reference sequence). This TCR derives from a human donor with alopecia areata. This specimen was CD8+ T cells sorted from blood, taken at week 0. The chain joins TRBV7-9 to TRBJ2-2, with 8 bases matching TRBD1. CDR3 loop: CASSHGTGNTGELFF. The CDR3, as DNA: TGTGCCAGCAGCCACGGGACAGGGAACACCGGGGAGCTGTTTTTT.